The source of this TCR beta chain is a study of T cell repertoires in aging, cancer and after chemotherapy. Study-wide context: Six age groups, ranging from 30 or younger to 70 or older, included the donors. Roughly 8.8 million TCR reads made up the full dataset.

Details on this clonotype: Its antigen is as yet unknown.

Rearranged V-D-J TRB sequences were amplified with a mixed TRB-A/B primer pool. TCRdb redid the calling of the multiplex PCR reads with MiXCR, one entry per CDR3 protein. The sample lists several hundred distinct CDR3 sequences, around 30% occurring once. The template was genomic DNA from peripheral blood, not RNA. This CDR3 comprises 13 residues. CDR1 SGHRS and CDR2 YFSETQ come from the germline V gene. Deletions cut 4 bases from V and 5 bases from J, with 13 bases between. Broader study findings: Healthy donors lost TCR diversity with age mainly through richness, cancer patients through richness and evenness. Rebound thymic output was suggested by rising median generation probability during chemotherapy in each cancer cohort.

This sequence originates from a human donor with a solid tumor. The V call is TRBV5-1, the J call TRBJ2-7; TRBD1 might be the D (6 bases). Sequencing used blood. The CDR3 loop is CASSVQGSDEQYF. The CDR3 region has the DNA TGCGCCAGCAGCGTACAGGGATCCGACGAGCAGTACTTC.